A selection of T cell receptor beta chains follows, all from one sample in a study of cytomegalovirus exposure and HLA in healthy donors. The protocol was immunoSEQ multiplex PCR, while the TCRdb copy is restricted to in-frame clones and leaves out a portion. The sample yields 35,000 to 55,000 clones, 51% seen once. The material sequenced was PBMCs. These receptors were taken from a man aged 60-69 years in good health and CMV-seronegative. Both conserved end residues are part of each CDR3. D genes are given only for firm matches. Size is stated for part of the rows, as once, few or many counts, or as a class when the clone is expanded.

V	J	D	size	DNA	CDR3
TRBV10-1	TRBJ2-3	TRBD2	.	TGCGCCAGCAGTGAACTAAGAGCGGGAGGGGCAGATACGCAGTATTTT	CASSELRAGGADTQYF
TRBV9	TRBJ2-1	.	.	TGTGCCAGCAGCGTAGCTAGCCCCGGCTACAATGAGCAGTTCTTC	CASSVASPGYNEQFF
TRBV14	TRBJ2-3	.	.	TGTGCCAGCAGCCCCCCGACAGCTCTTGGGGATACGCAGTATTTT	CASSPPTALGDTQYF
TRBV9	TRBJ2-7	.	once	TGTGCCAGCAACGTTCAGGGTAACGACGAGCAGTACTTC	CASNVQGNDEQYF
TRBV30	TRBJ2-1	TRBD2	.	TGTGCCTGGAGGGCTAGCGGGATGACAAGGAATGAGCAGTTCTTC	CAWRASGMTRNEQFF
TRBV2	TRBJ2-1	.	.	TGTGCCAGCAGTGTGGCGGGCGAGCAGTTCTTC	CASSVAGEQFF
TRBV5-5	TRBJ1-2	.	.	TGTGCCAGCAGCTATGACAGAAACTACACCTTC	CASSYDRNYTF
TRBV6-5	TRBJ1-1	.	.	TGTGCCAGCATTCCCACCAGGGCCGGGGGATCGGCTTTCTTT	CASIPTRAGGSAFF
TRBV6-5	TRBJ2-3	.	.	TGTGCCAGCAGTTACTCGAACAGAGCTCCAGATACGCAGTATTTT	CASSYSNRAPDTQYF
TRBV19	TRBJ1-5	.	few	TGTGCCAGTACCAGTGACAGTAATCAGCCCCAGCATTTT	CASTSDSNQPQHF
TRBV6-5	TRBJ2-7	TRBD1	once	TGTGCCAGCAAACCGGGACAGGGGACGGGCGAGCAGTACTTC	CASKPGQGTGEQYF
TRBV5-6	TRBJ2-5	TRBD2	few	TGTGCCAGCAGTCTAAAGACTAGCGGCGGGACCCAGTACTTC	CASSLKTSGGTQYF
TRBV18	TRBJ2-7	TRBD2	few	TGTGCCAGCTCACCCACTAGCGCCTACGAGCAGTACTTC	CASSPTSAYEQYF
TRBV7-9	TRBJ1-5	TRBD1	.	TGTGCCAGCAGCCTACAGGGGGGGGGACAGCCCCAGCATTTT	CASSLQGGGQPQHF
TRBV30	TRBJ1-2	.	.	TGTGCCTGGAGTGTACGGGAGAACTATGGCTACACCTTC	CAWSVRENYGYTF
TRBV10-1	TRBJ2-3	TRBD2	.	TGCGCCAGCTCGAGCGGGGGAAGCACAGATACGCAGTATTTT	CASSSGGSTDTQYF
TRBV7-9	TRBJ2-3	.	.	TGTGCCAGTTCTCGGGGGACCACAGATACGCAGTATTTT	CASSRGTTDTQYF
TRBV5-4	TRBJ1-2	.	.	TGTGCCAGCAGCCCCGGCCGGCAGGGGAGGGATTATGGCTACACCTTC	CASSPGRQGRDYGYTF
TRBV7-2	TRBJ2-1	.	few	TGTGCCAGCACCGTTCCGGGGTACAATGAGCAGTTCTTC	CASTVPGYNEQFF
TRBV18	TRBJ2-7	.	once	TGTGCCAGCTCACTCCCGGCGGCAGGGCTACACGAGCAGTACTTC	CASSLPAAGLHEQYF
TRBV30	TRBJ2-7	.	.	TGTGCCTGGAGTGTACGTAGCAGGGGCTCCTACGAGCAGTACTTC	CAWSVRSRGSYEQYF
TRBV6-5	TRBJ1-2	TRBD1	.	TGTGCCAGCAGTTACCCGGCAGGGGGCTTATATGGCTACACCTTC	CASSYPAGGLYGYTF
TRBV10-2	TRBJ1-3	TRBD1	few	TGCGCCAGCAGTGACCCCCAGGGGGCCTCTGGAAACACCATATATTTT	CASSDPQGASGNTIYF
TRBV30	TRBJ2-7	.	few	TGTGCCTGGAGTTTCGCAGGCCCGTACGAGCAGTACTTC	CAWSFAGPYEQYF
TRBV5-1	TRBJ2-2	.	.	TGCGCCAGCAGCCTGCCCAGGGGCGCAGGCGGGGAGCTGTTTTTT	CASSLPRGAGGELFF
TRBV10-2	TRBJ2-5	.	.	TGCGCCAGCAGAGGGGAAGAGACCCAGTACTTC	CASRGEETQYF
TRBV28	TRBJ2-1	.	.	TGTGCCAGCATTAGGGGGGAGGGCGCTGGGCAGTTCTTC	CASIRGEGAGQFF
TRBV1	TRBJ2-5	.	.	TGCACCTCCACCGGTTGGGACAGAATCCAAGAGACCCAGTACTTC	CTSTGWDRIQETQYF
TRBV9	TRBJ2-2	TRBD2	once	TGTGCCAGCAGCGCCTGGGACTACCACACCGGGGAGCTGTTTTTT	CASSAWDYHTGELFF
TRBV10-3	TRBJ1-1	.	.	TGTGCCATCAGTGATCGGGGGGCTGAAACTGAAGCTTTCTTT	CAISDRGAETEAFF
TRBV19	TRBJ1-2	.	.	TGTGCCAGTACCACAGGGCGTCCTTATGGCTACACCTTC	CASTTGRPYGYTF
TRBV6-6	TRBJ2-7	TRBD2	.	TGTGCCAGCCAACTAGCGGGAGGCCGCGAGCAGTACTTC	CASQLAGGREQYF
TRBV5-4	TRBJ1-1	.	once	TGTGCCAGCAGCTTGGGGCAGGCTGGTGACACTGAAGCTTTCTTT	CASSLGQAGDTEAFF
TRBV11-2	TRBJ2-5	TRBD2	.	TGTGCCAGCAGCTTGGGGGCTAGCGGGGGGCAACAAGAGACCCAGTACTTC	CASSLGASGGQQETQYF
TRBV7-2	TRBJ2-1	.	few	TGTGCCAGCAGCTTGATGGCGGGAAACAATGAGCAGTTCTTC	CASSLMAGNNEQFF
TRBV28	TRBJ1-1	TRBD1	few	TGTGCCAGCAGAAGACAGGGAACTGAAGCTTTCTTT	CASRRQGTEAFF
TRBV5-6	TRBJ2-4	TRBD1	few	TGTGCCAGCAGCTTGCCAGGGGGCGAGATTCAGTACTTC	CASSLPGGEIQYF
TRBV10-3	TRBJ1-3	.	.	TGTGCCATCAAAGACAGTGGTTCTGGAAACACCATATATTTT	CAIKDSGSGNTIYF
TRBV29-1	TRBJ2-3	TRBD2	.	TGCAGCGTTCGAACTAGCGGGAGTGGGTCAGATACGCAGTATTTT	CSVRTSGSGSDTQYF
TRBV30	TRBJ2-7	.	few	TGTGCCTGGAGTGGTCAACACAACTACGAGCAGTACTTC	CAWSGQHNYEQYF
TRBV9	TRBJ1-2	.	.	TGTGCCAGCAGCGGCGAACGGGGCTACACCTTC	CASSGERGYTF
TRBV11-2	TRBJ2-6	TRBD2	.	TGTGCCAGCAGCTTGGGACTAGCGGGAAGCTCTGGGGCCAACGTCCTGACTTTC	CASSLGLAGSSGANVLTF
TRBV28	TRBJ1-5	.	.	TGTGCCAGCAGCCCCGACAGTTTTAGCAATCAGCCCCAGCATTTT	CASSPDSFSNQPQHF
TRBV6-5	TRBJ1-2	.	.	TGTGCCAGCAGGGTTAACTCGGGGGGCTACACCTTC	CASRVNSGGYTF
TRBV9	TRBJ2-7	TRBD2	many	TGTGCCAGCAGCGTAGGCCCGGGACTAGGCACCTACGAGCAGTACTTC	CASSVGPGLGTYEQYF
TRBV19	TRBJ2-4	TRBD1	.	TGTGCCAGTTCGGGACAGATTAAAAACATTCAGTACTTC	CASSGQIKNIQYF